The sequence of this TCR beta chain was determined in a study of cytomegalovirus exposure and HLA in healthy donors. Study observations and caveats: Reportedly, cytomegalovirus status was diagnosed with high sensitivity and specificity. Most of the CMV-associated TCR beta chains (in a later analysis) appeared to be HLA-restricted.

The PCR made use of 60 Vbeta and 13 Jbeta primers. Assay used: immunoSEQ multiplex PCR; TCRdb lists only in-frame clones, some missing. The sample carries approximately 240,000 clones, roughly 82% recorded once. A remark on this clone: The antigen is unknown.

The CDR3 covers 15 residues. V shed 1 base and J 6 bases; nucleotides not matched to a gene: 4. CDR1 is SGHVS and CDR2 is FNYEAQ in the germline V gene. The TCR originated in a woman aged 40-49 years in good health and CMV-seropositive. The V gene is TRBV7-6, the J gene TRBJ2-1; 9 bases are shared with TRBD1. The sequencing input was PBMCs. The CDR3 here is CASSLGGTGSNEQFF. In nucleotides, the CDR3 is TGTGCCAGCAGCTTAGGTGGGACAGGGAGCAATGAGCAGTTCTTC. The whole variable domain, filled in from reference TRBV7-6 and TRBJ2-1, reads GAGVSQSPRYKVTKRGQDVALRCDPISGHVSLYWYRQALGQGPEFLTYFNYEAQQDKSGLPNDRFSAERPEGSISTLTIQRTEQRDSAMYRCASSLGGTGSNEQFFGPGTRLTVL.